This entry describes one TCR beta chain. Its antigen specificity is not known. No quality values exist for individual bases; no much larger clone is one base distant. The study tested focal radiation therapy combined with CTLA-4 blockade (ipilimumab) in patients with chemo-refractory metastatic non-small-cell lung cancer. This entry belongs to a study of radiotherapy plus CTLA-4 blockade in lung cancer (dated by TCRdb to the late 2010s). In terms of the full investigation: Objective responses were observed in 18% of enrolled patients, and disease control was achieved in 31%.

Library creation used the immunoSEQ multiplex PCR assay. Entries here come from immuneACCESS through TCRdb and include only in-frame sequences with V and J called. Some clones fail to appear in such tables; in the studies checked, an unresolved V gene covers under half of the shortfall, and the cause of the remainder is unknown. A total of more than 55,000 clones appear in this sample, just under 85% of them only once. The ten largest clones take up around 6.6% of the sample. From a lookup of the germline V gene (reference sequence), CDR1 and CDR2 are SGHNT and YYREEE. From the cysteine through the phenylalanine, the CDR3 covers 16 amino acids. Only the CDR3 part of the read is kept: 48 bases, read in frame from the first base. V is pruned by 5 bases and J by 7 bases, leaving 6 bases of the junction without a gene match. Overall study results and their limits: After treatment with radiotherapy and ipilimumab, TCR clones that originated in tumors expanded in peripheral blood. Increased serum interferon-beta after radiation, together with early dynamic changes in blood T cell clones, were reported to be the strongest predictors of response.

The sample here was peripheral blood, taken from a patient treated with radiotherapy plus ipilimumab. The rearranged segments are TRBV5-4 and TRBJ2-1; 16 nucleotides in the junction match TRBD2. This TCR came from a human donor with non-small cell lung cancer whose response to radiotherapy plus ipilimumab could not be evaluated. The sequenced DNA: TGTGCCAGCAGTCGGGGACTAGCGGGGGGGGTAAATGAGCAGTTCTTC. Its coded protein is CASSRGLAGGVNEQFF.